These 14 T cell receptor beta chains share one sample of origin, sequenced in a study of beta chain features in type 1 diabetes. Study results and caveats: There was a moderate but significant shortening of TCRB CDR3s in all four CD4+ subsets of Type 1 diabetes patients.

Expressed TCRB transcripts got sequenced, as all isolated RNA was reverse transcribed. Assay: immunoSEQ multiplex PCR; the TCRdb copy retains only in-frame clones and omits some. The sample carries some 660,000 clones, roughly an eighth recorded once. Their antigens are not known. The sequenced sample consisted of naive CD4+ T cells from blood. These receptors all stem from a man aged 18 to 29 with type 1 diabetes.

The chain has TRBV11-1 and TRBJ2-7; 7 positions match TRBD2. Germline V CDR1 and CDR2: SGHAT, FQDESV (reference sequence). There are 15 residues in the CDR3. Unmatched junction bases numbered 6, after V lost 4 bases and J lost 0 bases. Here the CDR3 reads CASSSTGGSSYEQYF. CDR3 sequence (DNA): TGTGCCAGCAGCTCCACCGGGGGGTCCTCCTACGAGCAGTACTTC.

The V call is TRBV29-1, the J call TRBJ2-1, with 14 bases aligning to TRBD2. This CDR3 contains 17 residues. The V and J ends lost 6 bases and 0 bases, in that order; junction bases with no gene match: 7. CDR1 SQVTM and CDR2 ANQGSEA come from the germline V gene. The CDR3 reads CSVAGTSGSSSYNEQFF. In nucleotides, the CDR3 is TGCAGCGTCGCCGGGACTAGCGGGAGTAGCTCCTACAATGAGCAGTTCTTC.

V and J are TRBV30 and TRBJ1-5, with TRBD1 as a possible D gene (5 bases). The CDR3 sequence is 14 residues long. V was clipped by 3 bases and J by 6 bases, with 15 bases between them. Germline V gene data show CDR1 as GTSNPN and CDR2 as SVGIG (reference sequence). This CDR3 reads CAWSKGLQAQPQHF. As DNA, the CDR3 is TGTGCCTGGAGCAAGGGGCTACAGGCTCAGCCCCAGCATTTT.

The chain combines TRBV6-5 with TRBJ2-7; TRBD1 is a possible D gene (6 bases). The V end was cut by 2 bases, the J end by 1 base, with 12 bases between. The CDR3 spans 15 residues. Germline CDR1 reads MNHEY; CDR2 reads SVGAGI. The CDR3 region is CASSYAGAQSYEQYF. The DNA for the CDR3 is TGTGCCAGCAGTTACGCAGGGGCGCAATCCTACGAGCAGTACTTC.

The chain combines TRBV28 with TRBJ1-2; D call uncertain. The V gene lost 7 bases and the J gene lost 8 bases, with 14 bases spanning the gap. The V gene's germline CDR1 is MDHEN and CDR2 SYDVKM. There are 12 residues in the CDR3. CDR3 loop: CASTRTLRGYTF. CDR3 sequence (DNA): TGTGCCAGCACGCGGACTCTAAGAGGCTACACCTTC.

The chain uses TRBV28 and TRBJ2-2, with 7 bases that match TRBD2. The CDR3 runs 15 residues. Germline values: CDR1 MDHEN, CDR2 SYDVKM. The trim removed 7 bases at V and 6 bases at J, leaving 11 bases unmatched. This CDR3 is CASIPGASGPGELFF. In DNA form, the CDR3 reads TGTGCCAGCATACCCGGGGCTAGCGGTCCCGGGGAGCTGTTTTTT.

This clone was seen only a few times. The chain links TRBV5-1 to TRBJ2-5, with no clear D. Trimming took off 4 bases at V and 4 bases at J, with 11 bases between the two ends. The germline V gene has CDR1 SGHRS and CDR2 YFSETQ. The CDR3 is made up of 13 amino acids. The CDR3 coding sequence is TGCGCCAGCAGCGGAAGTCTGGGAGAGACCCAGTACTTC. It codes for CASSGSLGETQYF. Complete variable domain (other parts from reference TRBV5-1 and TRBJ2-5): KAGVTQTPRYLIKTRGQQVTLSCSPISGHRSVSWYQQTPGQGLQFLFEYFSETQRNKGNFPGRFSGRQFSNSRSEMNVSTLELGDSALYLCASSGSLGETQYFGPGTRLLVL.

This chain links TRBV28 with TRBJ2-5; weak D call: TRBD2 (5 bases). Trimming cost V 7 bases and J 9 bases, with 21 bases left between them. Germline values: CDR1 MDHEN, CDR2 SYDVKM. This CDR3 is 14 amino acids long. CDR3: CASTWPGKTWAQYF. As DNA, the CDR3 is TGTGCCAGCACCTGGCCGGGGAAAACGTGGGCCCAGTACTTC.

This clone was counted a few times. The chain joins TRBV29-1 to TRBJ1-1; possibly TRBD1 for D (6 bases). V was clipped by 7 bases and J by 5 bases, with 14 bases between them. CDR3 length equals 12 residues. CDR1 is SQVTM and CDR2 is ANQGSEA in the germline V gene. CDR3 bases: TGCAGCGGGGTCAGGGGCTGGACTGAAGCTTTCTTT. It is translated as CSGVRGWTEAFF. Full variable domain (missing parts from reference TRBV29-1 and TRBJ1-1): SAVISQKPSRDICQRGTSLTIQCQVDSQVTMMFWYRQQPGQSLTLIATANQGSEATYESGFVIDKFPISRPNLTFSTLTVSNMSPEDSSIYLCSGVRGWTEAFFGQGTRLTVV.

The rearrangement joins TRBV10-3 to TRBJ2-7; D gene unclear. The germline gives CDR1 ENHRY, CDR2 SYGVKD. The CDR3 sequence is 14 residues long. The V gene lost 7 bases and the J gene lost 0 bases, with 13 bases spanning the gap. DNA of the CDR3: TGTGCCATCACCCCTGGAGACGTCTCCTACGAGCAGTACTTC. Amino acid sequence: CAITPGDVSYEQYF.

The chain is built from TRBV28 and TRBJ1-1; a weak D match, TRBD1 (6 bases). CDR1 MDHEN and CDR2 SYDVKM come from the germline V gene. V gave up 4 bases and J gave up 1 base, with 16 bases separating them. CDR3 length: 16 residues. The CDR3 DNA is TGTGCCAGCAGTTCCCCAGGGGAAGTGGCGAACACTGAAGCTTTCTTT. This gives the protein CASSSPGEVANTEAFF. Variable domain in full (rest from reference TRBV28 and TRBJ1-1): DVKVTQSSRYLVKRTGEKVFLECVQDMDHENMFWYRQDPGLGLRLIYFSYDVKMKEKGDIPEGYSVSREKKERFSLILESASTNQTSMYLCASSSPGEVANTEAFFGQGTRLTVV.

The chain carries TRBV2 and TRBJ1-5; possible D gene TRBD1, 5 bases. CDR3 length: 12 residues. Trimming took off 5 bases at V and 5 bases at J, with 7 bases between the two ends. Germline V gene data show CDR1 as SNHLY and CDR2 as FYNNEI. CDR3 in DNA: TGTGCCAGCAGTCTGACAGATCAGCCCCAGCATTTT. Its translation is CASSLTDQPQHF.

This clone was seen more than once but under ten times. J is TRBJ2-5 and V is TRBV19; 9 nucleotides match TRBD1. From germline, CDR1 is LNHDA and CDR2 SQIVND (reference sequence). The ends lost 8 bases at V and 1 base at J; junction bases unmatched: 5. The CDR3 totals 14 residues. CDR3 amino acids: CASGDRAGQETQYF. CDR3 in DNA: TGTGCCAGTGGGGACAGGGCTGGCCAAGAGACCCAGTACTTC.

The chain is built from TRBV15 and TRBJ1-6; D uncertain. V was clipped by 0 bases and J by 10 bases, with 7 bases between them. This CDR3 has 13 residues. CDR1 is LNHNV and CDR2 is YYDKDF in the germline V gene (reference sequence). The CDR3: CATSRDSLSPLHF. The CDR3 DNA reads as TGTGCCACCAGCAGAGACAGCTTATCACCCCTCCACTTT.